These T cell receptor beta chains were read from a single sample in a study of T cells after yellow fever vaccination. TCRdb passed the 5' RACE reads through MiXCR, listing each CDR3 protein once. Among about 510,000 distinct CDR3 sequences listed, roughly a fifth were seen once. This sample comprised PBMCs, obtained roughly 20 days after the first yellow fever vaccination. The receptors derive from a man aged 18 to 30 who received the YFV17D yellow fever vaccine. The CDR3 runs from the conserved cysteine through the conserved F or W. D genes are given only for firm matches. Where a row states a size, it is once, few, many or the class of an expanded clone; other rows omit it.

j_call d_call clone_size v_call cdr3_nt cdr3_aa
TRBJ1-3 - - TRBV11-2 TGTGCCAGCAGCTTGGACCCGAAAGGGCCGTATGGAAACACCATATATTTT CASSLDPKGPYGNTIYF
TRBJ2-7 - - TRBV20-1 TGCAGTGTTGCCCAAGATCCCTACGAGCAGTACTTC CSVAQDPYEQYF
TRBJ2-5 - few TRBV7-8 TGTGCCAGCAGCTTAAAGCGGGTACAAGAGACCCAGTACTTC CASSLKRVQETQYF
TRBJ2-3 - few TRBV15 TGTGCCACCAGCAGAGCGACCGGGGGCACAGATACGCAGTATTTT CATSRATGGTDTQYF
TRBJ2-1 - - TRBV7-3 TGTGCCAGCAGCTTACGGGGTGGTCCTAATGAGCAGTTCTTC CASSLRGGPNEQFF
TRBJ2-3 TRBD2 few TRBV6-5 TGTGCCAGCAGTTACAGGGCGGCGGGGGCAGATACGCAGTATTTT CASSYRAAGADTQYF
TRBJ2-2 - - TRBV3-1 TGTGCCAGCAGCCAAGACTACACTGGGGAGCTGTCTTTT CASSQDYTGELSF
TRBJ2-2 - - TRBV7-2 TGTGCCAGCAACCCCTGGGAGAATTCCGGGGAGCTGTTTTTT CASNPWENSGELFF
TRBJ2-3 - few TRBV29-1 TGCAGCGTGATCGGGACTTATGTTAGCACAGATACGCAGTATTTT CSVIGTYVSTDTQYF
TRBJ1-4 - few TRBV5-8 TGTGCCAGCAGCTTTTTTGCAACTAATGAAAAACTGTTTTTT CASSFFATNEKLFF
TRBJ1-6 - - TRBV27 TGTGCCAGCAGTTTGTGGGGTGGAACAGATTCACCCCTCCACTTT CASSLWGGTDSPLHF
TRBJ2-4 - - TRBV27 TGTGCCAGCAGTTTATTTCCCCCCAGGGTGGGGGACATTCAGTACTTC CASSLFPPRVGDIQYF
TRBJ1-4 TRBD1 - TRBV25-1 TGTGCCAGCAGTGCCTACGGGACAGGGGAGGAAAAACTGTTTTTT CASSAYGTGEEKLFF
TRBJ2-5 - few TRBV20-1 TGCAGTGCTCAGTTGCGGGCGGGACAAGAGACCCAGTACTTC CSAQLRAGQETQYF
TRBJ2-2 - - TRBV20-1 TGCAGTGCTAGAAGGCGGGCGAACACCGGGGAGCTGTTTTTT CSARRRANTGELFF
TRBJ2-3 TRBD2 few TRBV5-1 TGCGCCAGCAGCTTCTTTAGTAGATCGGCGGGGGGAAACTCTGATACGCAGTATTTT CASSFFSRSAGGNSDTQYF
TRBJ1-6 TRBD1 many TRBV7-9 TGTGCCAGCAGTCGGGACAGCTCCTATAATTCACCCCTCCACTTT CASSRDSSYNSPLHF
TRBJ2-3 - - TRBV3-1 TGTGCCAGCAGCCAAAATGCGGGCACAGATACGCAGTATTTT CASSQNAGTDTQYF
TRBJ2-3 TRBD2 - TRBV7-3 TGTGCCAGCAGCAAAAAACCACTAGCGGGGGGGCACGAAACGTCGGATACGCAGTATTTT CASSKKPLAGGHETSDTQYF
TRBJ2-2 - - TRBV19 TGTGCCAGTAGTATGGGTGTGCGGAACACCGGGGAGCTGTTTTTT CASSMGVRNTGELFF
TRBJ2-1 - - TRBV12-3/TRBV12-4 TGTGCCAGCAGCCTCGCTGTTTCCAGTGCCTACAATGAGCAGTTCTTC CASSLAVSSAYNEQFF
TRBJ1-2 - - TRBV30 TGTGCCTGGACCGTGTCTCTTAACTATGGCTACACCTTC CAWTVSLNYGYTF
TRBJ2-1 - few TRBV27 TGTGCCAGCAGTTTTGGAAGGGCTAATGAGCAGTTCTTC CASSFGRANEQFF
TRBJ2-5 - - TRBV5-1 TGCGCCAGCAGTGGAGGGGGACCTCAAGAGACCCAGTACTTC CASSGGGPQETQYF
TRBJ1-5 - - TRBV19 TGTGCCAGTAGCACAGGATCCGGCCAGCCCCAGCATTTT CASSTGSGQPQHF
TRBJ2-7 TRBD1 - TRBV6-5 TGTGCCAGCAGTTCCCCCGGGACAGGGGGTGAGGAGCAGTACTTC CASSSPGTGGEEQYF
TRBJ1-1 TRBD1 - TRBV7-2 TGTGCCAGCAGGTTTACACAGGGGGCCCCTGAAGCTTTCTTT CASRFTQGAPEAFF
TRBJ2-2 TRBD1 few TRBV9 TGTGCCAGCACCTCCCTCGGGACAGCAAACACCGGGGAGCTGTTTTTT CASTSLGTANTGELFF
TRBJ1-2 - few TRBV15 TGTGCCACCAGCAGAGGCCACAGTCTTAACTATGGCTACACCTTC CATSRGHSLNYGYTF
TRBJ1-2 - few TRBV5-6 TGTGCCAGCAGCTTGCCCGCCCTCTATGGCTACACCTTC CASSLPALYGYTF
TRBJ2-5 - few TRBV18 TGTGCCAGCTCACCTAGCGAGCAAGAGACCCAGTACTTC CASSPSEQETQYF
TRBJ2-1 TRBD2 - TRBV6-6 TGTGCCAGCAGTTACCCGGGACTAGTCTTCTTC CASSYPGLVFF
TRBJ2-6 TRBD1 few TRBV6-1 TGTGCCAGCAGAAGGGACAGCATCGCCACTGGGGCCAACGTCCTGACTTTC CASRRDSIATGANVLTF
TRBJ2-3 - many TRBV7-2 TGTGCCAGCAGCTCGGGCACAGATACGCAGTATTTT CASSSGTDTQYF
TRBJ2-2 - few TRBV7-9 TGTGCCAGCAGCTTGTTTTCTTCGGCCGGGGAGCTGTTTTTT CASSLFSSAGELFF
TRBJ1-4 - - TRBV12-3/TRBV12-4 TGTGCCAGCATTAAGGACCGCTGGAAAAATGAAAAACTGTTTTTT CASIKDRWKNEKLFF
TRBJ1-3 - - TRBV7-2 TGTGCCAGCAGCCGACAGGACTACTCTGGAAACACCATATATTTT CASSRQDYSGNTIYF
TRBJ1-2 - few TRBV20-1 TGCAGTGCTAGAGATGATCGGGAAAACTATGGCTACACCTTC CSARDDRENYGYTF
TRBJ2-6 TRBD1 few TRBV4-3 TGCGCCAGCAGCCTCTCAGGGGGCGCTGGGGCCAACGTCCTGACTTTC CASSLSGGAGANVLTF
TRBJ1-2 - many TRBV12-3/TRBV12-4 TGTGCCAGCAGTTTCGGGGGCTATGGCTACACCTTC CASSFGGYGYTF
TRBJ2-3 TRBD2 - TRBV5-1 TGCGCCAGCAGCTTGATCCCTAGCGGGGGGCCGGGTACGCAGTATTTT CASSLIPSGGPGTQYF
TRBJ1-2 TRBD1 few TRBV7-2 TGTGCCAGCAGCCGGGACAGGGGGGCATATGGCTACACCTTC CASSRDRGAYGYTF
TRBJ1-5 - few TRBV9 TGTGCCAGCAGCGCGGACCCTGACGGGTATAGCAATCAGCCCCAGCATTTT CASSADPDGYSNQPQHF
TRBJ1-3 - - TRBV3-1 TGTGCCAGCGCGGACGGACAGACAGGAAACACCATATATTTT CASADGQTGNTIYF
TRBJ1-1 TRBD1 - TRBV12-3/TRBV12-4 TGTGCCAGCAGTTGGGGGACAGCGAACACTGAAGCTTTCTTT CASSWGTANTEAFF
TRBJ2-1 - - TRBV10-3 TGTGCCATCAGTGAGTCGGACGGGAGCTCCTACAATGAGCAGTTCTTC CAISESDGSSYNEQFF
TRBJ1-5 - - TRBV2 TGTGCCAGCAGTGAAAGGACAGGCAATCAGCCCCAGCATTTT CASSERTGNQPQHF
TRBJ1-6 - - TRBV6-2/TRBV6-3 TGTGCCAGCGGACTTTGGTATACTAATTCACCCCTCCACTTT CASGLWYTNSPLHF
TRBJ1-2 - few TRBV6-5 TGTGCCAGCAGTTACGGAGGAGCAAACTATGGCTACACCTTC CASSYGGANYGYTF
TRBJ1-5 - few TRBV12-3/TRBV12-4 TGTGCCAGCAGTTTAGGCAGGGTTAGGAATCAGCCCCAGCATTTT CASSLGRVRNQPQHF
TRBJ2-1 TRBD2 - TRBV27 TGTGCCAGCAGACTAGCGGGGACCAATGAGCAGTTCTTC CASRLAGTNEQFF
TRBJ2-3 TRBD2 few TRBV12-3/TRBV12-4 TGTGCCAGCAGTTCGGGACTAGCGGGGGAGACAGATACGCAGTATTTT CASSSGLAGETDTQYF
TRBJ2-7 - - TRBV5-1 TGCGCCAGCAGCCCCTGGGGGGAGAGCTCCTACGAGCAGTACTTC CASSPWGESSYEQYF
TRBJ2-5 - - TRBV27 TGTGCCAGCAGTTTATCGGAGATCCAAAAGACCCAGTACTTC CASSLSEIQKTQYF